Detailed here is one T cell receptor (beta chain). Its matching antigen is unknown. Up to 500,000 reads were sequenced per sample. Here immunoSEQ multiplex PCR was the method, and the copy in TCRdb shows in-frame clones only, minus some. The table lists 16,000 or so clones, nearly 75% of them singletons, with roughly 6.6% in the top ten. During colonoscopy, one to two rectal pinch biopsies were collected. This sample was included in a study of pediatric ulcerative colitis. The study, taken as a whole, reports: Blood-derived T cells may be present in rectal pinch biopsies. Total lymphocyte DNA, not sorted subsets, was the template.

Germline CDR1 SGDLS, CDR2 YYNGEE. CDR3 size: 17 residues. Germline trimming cut 4 bases from V and 3 bases from J; bases unmatched to any gene: 11. The specimen sequenced was gut tissue. The chain has TRBV9 and TRBJ1-3, with 9 nucleotides matching TRBD1. This clonotype originated in a boy aged 10-17 years with moderate ulcerative colitis. CDR3 bases: TGTGCCAGCAGCTTACAGGGGGCTTGGGAGTTTGGAAACACCATATATTTT. Amino acids: CASSLQGAWEFGNTIYF.